The 18 T cell receptor beta chains given below trace back to one sample, sequenced in a study of PD-L1 blockade in urothelial cancer. Method: immunoSEQ multiplex PCR; TCRdb's copy keeps in-frame clones and lacks some. The table lists 85,000 to 90,000 clones, roughly 90% of them singletons. The material sequenced was PBMCs, taken around atezolizumab (anti-PD-L1) treatment. The receptors originated from a man in his sixties with urothelial cancer.

The rearrangement joins TRBV9 to TRBJ2-3; D remains ambiguous. Germline loops: CDR1 SGDLS, CDR2 YYNGEE. Trimming cost V 4 bases and J 2 bases, with 17 bases left between them. CDR3 length equals 16 residues. The CDR3 is CASSTPLAPHTDTQYF. In DNA form, the CDR3 reads TGTGCCAGCAGCACTCCTTTAGCCCCTCACACAGATACGCAGTATTTT. Using reference TRBV9 and TRBJ2-3 for the parts outside the CDR3, the full variable domain is DSGVTQTPKHLITATGQRVTLRCSPRSGDLSVYWYQQSLDQGLQFLIQYYNGEERAKGNILERFSAQQFPDLHSELNLSSLELGDSALYFCASSTPLAPHTDTQYFGPGTRLTVL.

This clone has a single count. The CDR3 reads CASSEGLAGGYEQYF. The CDR3 DNA is TGTGCCAGCAGTGAAGGGCTAGCGGGAGGGTACGAGCAGTACTTC. The chain employs TRBV6-1 and TRBJ2-7, with 12 bases fitting TRBD2. J gave up 4 bases and V 1 base, and 2 bases lay outside the gene matches. The CDR3 length is 15 residues. Germline lookup yields CDR1 MNHNS and CDR2 SASEGT.

The rearrangement uses TRBV6-1 and TRBJ2-1; 10 bases fit TRBD2. Germline V gives CDR1 MNHNS, CDR2 SASEGT. Trimming cost V 6 bases and J 6 bases; bases outside gene matches: 2. The CDR3 loop spans 13 amino acids. As DNA, the CDR3 is TGTGCCAGCAGGGCTAGCGGGAGCAATGAGCAGTTCTTC. It is translated as CASRASGSNEQFF.

The chain joins TRBV5-4 to TRBJ2-1; 9 positions match TRBD1. Germline CDR1 is SGHNT and CDR2 is YYREEE (reference sequence). The length of the CDR3 is 15 residues. Trimming at V came to 0 bases and at J to 8 bases, leaving 6 bases not matched to a gene. The CDR3 coding sequence is TGTGCCAGCAGCTTGGTGACAGGGGGTCTTTATGAGCAGTTCTTC. Protein sequence: CASSLVTGGLYEQFF. The whole variable domain, filled in from reference TRBV5-4 and TRBJ2-1, reads ETGVTQSPTHLIKTRGQQVTLRCSSQSGHNTVSWYQQALGQGPQFIFQYYREEENGRGNFPPRFSGLQFPNYSSELNVNALELDDSALYLCASSLVTGGLYEQFFGPGTRLTVL.

The chain is built from TRBV2 and TRBJ1-2; D is perhaps TRBD1 (6 bases). Deletions cut 7 bases from V and 0 bases from J, with 18 bases between. The CDR3 is 16 residues long. Germline CDR1 and CDR2: SNHLY and FYNNEI. The CDR3 nucleotides are TGTGCCAGCATCGACGGGGGGGCAGATGCTAACTATGGCTACACCTTC. It yields the protein CASIDGGADANYGYTF.

The chain couples TRBV19 to TRBJ2-2, with 12 bases identical to TRBD1. Germline V gene lookup returns CDR1 LNHDA and CDR2 SQIVND (reference sequence). CDR3 length: 15 residues. V lost 3 bases to trimming and J lost 8 bases; unmatched junction nucleotides: 4. The CDR3 DNA follows: TGTGCCAGTAGTATGGGACAGGGGGCTGTTGGGGAGCTGTTTTTT. It encodes CASSMGQGAVGELFF.

J is TRBJ2-1 and V is TRBV5-4; tentatively, D is TRBD1 (5 bases). The CDR3 runs to 15 residues. From germline, CDR1 is SGHNT and CDR2 YYREEE (reference sequence). V dropped 4 bases and J dropped 7 bases, with 18 bases sitting between them. CDR3 region: CASSGFSMGRNEQFF. CDR3 DNA: TGTGCCAGCAGCGGGTTCTCCATGGGGCGGAATGAGCAGTTCTTC.

This chain joins TRBV9 and TRBJ2-1, with 10 positions matching TRBD2. Looked up from germline, CDR1 is SGDLS and CDR2 is YYNGEE. This CDR3 contains 14 residues. Losses at the gene ends were 6 bases for V and 7 bases for J; bases not matched to a gene: 7. CDR3 protein: CASTTSGKWNEQFF. The DNA of the CDR3 is TGTGCCAGCACCACTAGCGGGAAATGGAATGAGCAGTTCTTC.

The J gene is TRBJ2-5, the V gene TRBV2, with 8 bases lining up with TRBD1. This CDR3 is built from 14 residues. V shed 8 bases and J 5 bases; nucleotides not matched to a gene: 10. Looked up from germline, CDR1 is SNHLY and CDR2 is FYNNEI. DNA of the CDR3: TGTGCCAGCTCAGGGGGCCTAGCGTTGGAGACCCAGTACTTC. Encoded protein: CASSGGLALETQYF.

The chain uses TRBV9 and TRBJ2-3; 14 nucleotides align to TRBD2. Trimming removed 4 bases from V and 3 bases from J; junction bases left unmatched: 10. This CDR3 comprises 18 residues. The V gene's germline CDR1 is SGDLS and CDR2 YYNGEE. The CDR3 DNA sequence: TGTGCCAGCAGCCCAGGGAGACTAGCGGGGGGGAGGACAGATACGCAGTATTTT. Residues: CASSPGRLAGGRTDTQYF.

In this sample, this clone turned up a few times. This rearrangement joins TRBV6-1 to TRBJ1-2, with D tentatively TRBD1 (5 bases). V lost 3 bases to trimming and J lost 7 bases, with 12 bases between them. The CDR3 totals 13 residues. CDR1 and CDR2 (germline): MNHNS, SASEGT. CDR3 region: CASSDLGGTGYTF. The CDR3 DNA reads as TGTGCCAGCAGTGATTTGGGGGGGACTGGCTACACCTTC.

The chain couples TRBV5-1 to TRBJ2-5; D remains ambiguous. The CDR3 has 13 residues. From germline, CDR1 is SGHRS and CDR2 YFSETQ. V lost 0 bases and J 2 bases, leaving 5 bases between the germline ends. The CDR3: CASSLASQETQYF. CDR3 coding DNA: TGCGCCAGCAGCTTGGCGTCTCAAGAGACCCAGTACTTC.

The chain uses TRBV11-3 and TRBJ2-2; maybe TRBD1 (6 bases). Trimming left V 5 bases short and J 1 base short, with 11 bases between. From germline, CDR1 is SGHNT and CDR2 YENEEA. This CDR3 spans 15 amino acids. The CDR3 sequence is CASSLGTRNTGELFF. The DNA of the CDR3 is TGTGCCAGCAGCCTCGGGACAAGGAACACCGGGGAGCTGTTTTTT.

The rearrangement joins TRBV11-2 to TRBJ2-5, with 13 bases lining up with TRBD2. J was trimmed by 5 bases and V by 0 bases; bases with no gene match: 9. The CDR3 totals 18 residues. Germline loops: CDR1 SGHAT, CDR2 FQNNGV. CDR3 in DNA: TGTGCCAGCAGCTTAGAAGCTAGACTAGCGGGAGGAAGCGAGACCCAGTACTTC. This codes for CASSLEARLAGGSETQYF. The complete variable domain, with remaining parts taken from reference TRBV11-2 and TRBJ2-5, reads EAGVAQSPRYKIIEKRQSVAFWCNPISGHATLYWYQQILGQGPKLLIQFQNNGVVDDSQLPKDRFSAERLKGVDSTLKIQPAKLEDSAVYLCASSLEARLAGGSETQYFGPGTRLLVL.

V and J are TRBV4-1 and TRBJ2-7; D gene ambiguous. In germline, CDR1 is MGHRA, CDR2 YSYEKL. Trimming pared 0 bases from V and 7 bases from J, leaving 13 bases between. This CDR3 contains 14 residues. The CDR3 protein is CASSQDIVFGEQYF. DNA of the CDR3: TGCGCCAGCAGCCAAGATATTGTATTCGGGGAGCAGTACTTC.

The rearrangement links TRBV6-6 to TRBJ2-5; a possible D gene is TRBD1 (5 bases). The CDR3 loop spans 15 amino acids. The germline V and J ends were trimmed by 6 bases and 4 bases, with 18 bases remaining between them. The germline V gene encodes CDR1 MNHNY and CDR2 SVGAGI (reference sequence). Here the CDR3 DNA reads TGTGCCAGCAGCCGCAGGGAAATGAGAGGAGAGACCCAGTACTTC. It encodes CASSRREMRGETQYF.

This sequence joins TRBV19 and TRBJ2-2; TRBD1 aligns across 7 bases. The ends lost 6 bases at V and 5 bases at J; junction bases unmatched: 6. Germline assignment: CDR1 LNHDA and CDR2 SQIVND (reference sequence). The CDR3 contains 14 residues. The CDR3 coding sequence is TGTGCCAGTAGCCCGGGACAGCGAACCGGGGAGCTGTTTTTT. This sequence encodes CASSPGQRTGELFF.

The chain links TRBV7-2 to TRBJ2-1, with TRBD2 matching 8 bases. V shed 2 bases and J 4 bases; nucleotides not matched to a gene: 4. CDR1 is SGHTA, CDR2 FQGNSA, per germline. The CDR3 extends over 15 amino acids. CDR3 sequence (DNA): TGTGCCAGCAGCTTAATGCGGGGGGTGTACAATGAGCAGTTCTTC. As protein: CASSLMRGVYNEQFF.